The present T cell receptor (beta chain) was sequenced within a study of identical twins. Germline V gives CDR1 MNHEY, CDR2 SVGEGT. The CDR3 contains 14 residues. A universal primer binding site was introduced by template switching. The final cDNA contained unique molecular identifiers. TCRdb redid the calling of the 5' RACE reads with MiXCR, one entry per CDR3 protein. This table holds some 230,000 distinct CDR3 sequences, 5.5% to 7.5% found once. This clonotype was counted many times. A read error may produce the germline difference seen at one junction end. This same sample was also part of a study on T cells expressing NK-cell markers. That investigation notes: Alpha-beta TCR T cells were the sole sorting target in several experiments, owing to an anti-gamma-delta TCR antibody. The study found these clonotypes also leading the CD3+CD56-NKG2C+ fraction in a few donors.

The specimen was CD8+ T cells sorted from blood. This sequence originates from a woman aged 18-35 years in good health. The genes are TRBV6-2 or TRBV6-3 and TRBJ2-1; a possible D gene is TRBD1 (6 bases). CDR3 nucleotides: TGTGCCAGCAGTTACTCGAGGGACAAACCCCTCTACGAATTC. Protein sequence: CASSYSRDKPLYEF.